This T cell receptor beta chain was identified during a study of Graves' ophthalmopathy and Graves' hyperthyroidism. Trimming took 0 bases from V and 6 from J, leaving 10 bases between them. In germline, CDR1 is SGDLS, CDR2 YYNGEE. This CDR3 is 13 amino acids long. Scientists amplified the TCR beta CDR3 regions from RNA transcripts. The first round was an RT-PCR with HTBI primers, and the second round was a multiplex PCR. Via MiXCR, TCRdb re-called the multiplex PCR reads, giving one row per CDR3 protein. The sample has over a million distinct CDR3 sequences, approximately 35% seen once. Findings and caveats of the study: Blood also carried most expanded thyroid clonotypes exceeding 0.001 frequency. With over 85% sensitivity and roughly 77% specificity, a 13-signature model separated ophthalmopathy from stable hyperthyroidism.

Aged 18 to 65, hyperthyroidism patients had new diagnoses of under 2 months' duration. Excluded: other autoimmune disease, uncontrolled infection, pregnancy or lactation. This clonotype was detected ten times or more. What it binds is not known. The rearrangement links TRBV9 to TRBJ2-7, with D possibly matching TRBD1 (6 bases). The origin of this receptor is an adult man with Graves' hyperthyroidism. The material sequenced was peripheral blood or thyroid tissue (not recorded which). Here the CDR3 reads CASSVVTGTEQYF. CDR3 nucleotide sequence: TGTGCCAGCAGCGTAGTCACAGGGACCGAGCAGTACTTC.